The TCR beta chain described here comes from a study of cytomegalovirus exposure and HLA in healthy donors. Study conclusions and caveats: Across donors, presence/absence analyses took sequencing depth to be roughly uniform.

It was with 60 Vbeta and 13 Jbeta primers that the PCR ran. Data came from immunoSEQ multiplex PCR; TCRdb stores just in-frame clones and leaves some out. The sample includes 70,000 or so clones, roughly four fifths seen only once; the top ten take 11%. This clone was seen a few times. Its antigen is unknown. Healthy bone marrow donors made up the cohort. The sequence came from a woman aged 55-70 years in good health and CMV-seropositive. What was sequenced was PBMCs.

CDR3 in DNA: TGTGCCAGCAGTGTTCGGTGGAATCAGCCCCAGCATTTT. Its translation: CASSVRWNQPQHF. The V call is TRBV2, the J call TRBJ1-5; no clear D. The CDR3 is 13 amino acids. Germline values: CDR1 SNHLY, CDR2 FYNNEI. V was clipped by 4 bases and J by 4 bases, with 8 bases between them.